This passage covers 28 T cell receptor beta chains from one sample sequenced in a study of blood T cell repertoires in COVID-19. Sequencing used immunoSEQ multiplex PCR; TCRdb keeps in-frame clones, though not all of them. In the table there are 70,000 to 95,000 clones, approximately 86% of which are singletons. Sequencing was performed on peripheral blood. These receptors originate from a man older than 75 with active or convalescent COVID-19.

The count of this clone is one. V usage is TRBV23-1 and J usage is TRBJ2-7; D might be TRBD1 (5 bases). TRBV23-1 has ORF status, its function being uncertain. The V end was cut by 6 bases, the J end by 0 bases, with 12 bases between. This CDR3 region has 14 residues. Here the CDR3 DNA reads TGCGCCAGCAGCTGGACAACCACCTCCTACGAGCAGTACGTC. Translating it yields CASSWTTTSYEQYV.

The V gene is TRBV6-1, the J gene TRBJ2-3; 13 nucleotides match TRBD2. This CDR3 has 17 residues. Trimming removed 4 bases from V and 0 bases from J; junction bases left unmatched: 4. Germline CDR1 reads MNHNS; CDR2 reads SASEGT. In DNA, the CDR3 is TGTGCCAGCAGTGGACTAGCGGGAGGACCAAGCACAGATACGCAGTATTTT. This gives the protein CASSGLAGGPSTDTQYF.

The J gene is TRBJ1-3, the V gene TRBV18; maybe TRBD1 (6 bases). This CDR3 spans 13 amino acids. The V gene's germline CDR1 is KGHSH and CDR2 LQKENI. Trimming stripped 6 bases from V and 4 bases from J, with 10 bases between. The CDR3, as DNA: TGTGCCAGCTCGCCTGGGACAGGAAACACCATATATTTT. The encoded protein is CASSPGTGNTIYF.

The V gene is TRBV11-2, the J gene TRBJ1-1; D is perhaps TRBD1 (6 bases). CDR1 SGHAT and CDR2 FQNNGV come from the germline V gene. V was cut by 5 bases and J by 0 bases, with 19 bases left in between. This CDR3 contains 17 residues. The CDR3 region is CASSPLGTPKVNTEAFF. CDR3 bases: TGTGCCAGCAGCCCGCTTGGGACACCTAAAGTGAACACTGAAGCTTTCTTT.

The V and J genes are TRBV21-1 and TRBJ2-1; TRBD2, the D gene given by the table, was not confirmed from the DNA. TRBV21-1 has pseudogene status. The CDR3 consists of 16 residues. For the CDR3, the DNA is TGTGCCAGCAGCAATCCCGGGGCGCGGGAGACAGGTGAGCAGTTCTTC. Its translation: CASSNPGARETGEQFF.

This rearrangement joins TRBV7-8 to TRBJ1-2; D is uncertain. The CDR3 length is 16 residues. The germline CDR1 and CDR2 sequences are SGHVS and FQNEAQ. Trimming took off 1 base at V and 4 bases at J, with 16 bases between the two ends. CDR3 sequence: CASSLGVGGRIYGYTF. In DNA, the CDR3 is TGTGCCAGCAGCTTAGGTGTAGGAGGTCGGATCTATGGCTACACCTTC.

The genes are TRBV5-1 and TRBJ2-5; 10 nucleotides align to TRBD2. In germline, CDR1 is SGHRS, CDR2 YFSETQ. The ends lost 4 bases at V and 4 bases at J; junction bases unmatched: 4. The length of the CDR3 is 14 residues. CDR3 residues: CASSPLAGVETQYF. The DNA of the CDR3 is TGCGCCAGCAGCCCCCTAGCGGGGGTAGAGACCCAGTACTTC.

In its sample, this clone was seen once. The J gene is TRBJ1-3, the V gene TRBV28, with 7 bases identical to TRBD1. CDR3 length: 16 amino acids. V lost 5 bases, J lost 0 bases, and 7 bases stayed unmatched. Germline V CDR1 and CDR2: MDHEN, SYDVKM. The CDR3 here is CASSGTGALSGNTIYF. For the CDR3, the DNA is TGTGCCAGCAGTGGTACAGGGGCCCTCTCTGGAAACACCATATATTTT.

This clone was detected a few times. V usage is TRBV6-1 and J usage is TRBJ2-2; tentatively, D is TRBD2 (6 bases). Trimming took 1 base from V and 3 from J, leaving 9 bases between them. The CDR3 sequence is 15 residues long. Germline V gives CDR1 MNHNS, CDR2 SASEGT. CDR3: CASSEDGDYTGELFF. In nucleotides, the CDR3 is TGTGCCAGCAGTGAAGATGGGGACTACACCGGGGAGCTGTTTTTT.

The chain is built from TRBV27 and TRBJ1-2; a weak D match, TRBD1 (6 bases). The length of the CDR3 is 14 residues. V lost 6 bases and J 7 bases, leaving 18 bases between the germline ends. Germline V gene lookup returns CDR1 MNHEY and CDR2 SMNVEV (reference sequence). This chain's CDR3 is CASSHNGGALGYTF. CDR3 DNA: TGTGCCAGCAGCCATAATGGGGGGGCGCTTGGCTACACCTTC.

CDR3 coding DNA: TGTGCCAGTAGCGCATCGTCCGGGGATGGCAATCAGCCCCAGCATTTT. Protein sequence: CASSASSGDGNQPQHF. The genes are TRBV19 and TRBJ1-5; D remains unclear. CDR1 LNHDA and CDR2 SQIVND come from the germline V gene (reference sequence). V was clipped by 6 bases and J by 2 bases, with 17 bases between them. The CDR3 spans 16 residues.

V and J are TRBV7-2 and TRBJ2-7; 8 bases line up with TRBD1. The trim removed 0 bases at V and 5 bases at J, leaving 3 bases unmatched. CDR3 size: 14 residues. In germline, CDR1 is SGHTA, CDR2 FQGNSA. DNA for the CDR3: TGTGCCAGCAGCTTAGCGGCAGGGGGCCACGAGCAGTACGTC. Encoded protein: CASSLAAGGHEQYV.

The V call is TRBV3-1 (or the pseudogene TRBV3-2), the J call TRBJ2-3; weak D call: TRBD2 (6 bases). CDR3 length equals 13 residues. V gave up 4 bases and J gave up 5 bases, with 10 bases separating them. CDR1 LGHDT and CDR2 YNNKEL come from the germline V gene (reference sequence). The CDR3 DNA is TGTGCCAGCAGCCGGGGGGACGGAGATACGCAGTATTTT. Translation: CASSRGDGDTQYF.

The chain recombines TRBV28 with TRBJ2-1, with 8 bases that match TRBD2. Unmatched junction bases numbered 12, after V lost 7 bases and J lost 10 bases. This CDR3 spans 14 amino acids. Germline V gene lookup returns CDR1 MDHEN and CDR2 SYDVKM. The CDR3 sequence is CASMVAGGFREQFF. The CDR3 DNA is TGTGCCAGCATGGTGGCGGGGGGCTTTCGGGAGCAGTTCTTC.

The V and J genes are TRBV3-1 (or the pseudogene TRBV3-2) and TRBJ2-5, with 8 bases that match TRBD1. Losses at the gene ends were 2 bases for V and 5 bases for J; bases not matched to a gene: 13. The CDR3 runs 17 residues. The V gene's germline CDR1 is LGHDT and CDR2 YNNKEL (reference sequence). The CDR3, as DNA: TGTGCCAGCAGCCAATTCAAGGACAGGGTCGGAGGGGAGACCCAGTACTTC. This codes for CASSQFKDRVGGETQYF.

The V and J genes are TRBV3-1 (or the pseudogene TRBV3-2) and TRBJ2-7; weak D call: TRBD2 (5 bases). The V gene lost 1 base and the J gene lost 0 bases, with 10 bases spanning the gap. Germline lookup yields CDR1 LGHDT and CDR2 YNNKEL (reference sequence). This CDR3 region has 15 residues. Here the CDR3 DNA reads TGTGCCAGCAGCCAAGCGAGCGGCTCCTCCTACGAGCAGTACGTC. This translates into CASSQASGSSYEQYV.

This clone was counted once. The chain joins TRBV6-6 to TRBJ2-5, with D perhaps matching TRBD1 (5 bases). The CDR3 consists of 15 residues. CDR1 and CDR2 from the germline V gene are MNHNY and SVGAGI (reference sequence). The V and J ends lost 2 bases and 0 bases respectively, with 10 bases between them. The CDR3 nucleotides are TGTGCCAGCAGTTACGACAGTACGTACCAAGAGACCCAGTACTTC. Residues: CASSYDSTYQETQYF.

This clone turned up a few times. This sequence joins TRBV18 and TRBJ1-5, with TRBD1 matching over 7 bases. This CDR3 spans 16 amino acids. CDR1 is KGHSH, CDR2 LQKENI, per germline. V lost 5 bases and J lost 7; bases outside the gene matches: 14. The CDR3 region is CASSAQQGWGRQPQHF. In nucleotides, the CDR3 is TGTGCCAGCTCAGCCCAACAGGGGTGGGGTAGACAGCCCCAGCATTTT. Filled out from reference TRBV18 and TRBJ1-5, the complete variable domain reads NAGVMQNPRHLVRRRGQEARLRCSPMKGHSHVYWYRQLPEEGLKFMVYLQKENIIDESGMPKERFSAEFPKEGPSILRIQQVVRGDSAAYFCASSAQQGWGRQPQHFGDGTRLSIL.

This chain links TRBV6-5 with TRBJ1-6; 8 nucleotides match TRBD1. CDR1 MNHEY and CDR2 SVGAGI come from the germline V gene. Germline trimming cut 6 bases from V and 9 bases from J; bases unmatched to any gene: 10. The CDR3 sequence is 15 residues long. CDR3 sequence reads: CASSRAGQGGSPLHF. In DNA form, the CDR3 reads TGTGCCAGCAGCCGCGCTGGACAGGGAGGTTCACCCCTCCACTTT.

The chain combines TRBV4-2 with TRBJ1-3, with D uncertain. The CDR3 totals 15 residues. CDR1 is LGHNA and CDR2 is YNFKEQ in the germline V gene. V was cut by 2 bases and J by 0 bases, with 8 bases left in between. The CDR3 coding sequence is TGTGCCAGCAGCCAAAAGGAGAGCTCTGGAAACACCATATATTTT. This gives the protein CASSQKESSGNTIYF.

V and J are TRBV27 and TRBJ1-6; perhaps TRBD1 as D (5 bases). The V end was cut by 5 bases, the J end by 0 bases, with 11 bases between. Germline V gene lookup returns CDR1 MNHEY and CDR2 SMNVEV (reference sequence). The CDR3 is made up of 16 amino acids. In nucleotides, the CDR3 is TGTGCCAGCAGTCCCCAGACAGCCTCCTATAATTCACCCCTCCACTTT. This translates into CASSPQTASYNSPLHF.

The chain has TRBV11-3 and TRBJ2-1; the match to TRBD2 covers 7 bases. J was trimmed by 2 bases and V by 5 bases; bases with no gene match: 3. The V gene's germline CDR1 is SGHNT and CDR2 YENEEA. CDR3 length equals 14 residues. This CDR3 reads CASSPAGTYNEQFF. For the CDR3, the DNA is TGTGCCAGCAGCCCAGCGGGGACCTACAATGAGCAGTTCTTC. Filled out from reference TRBV11-3 and TRBJ2-1, the complete variable domain reads EAGVVQSPRYKIIEKKQPVAFWCNPISGHNTLYWYLQNLGQGPELLIRYENEEAVDDSQLPKDRFSAERLKGVDSTLKIQPAELGDSAVYLCASSPAGTYNEQFFGPGTRLTVL.

The J gene is TRBJ1-5, the V gene TRBV9, with TRBD1 matching over 9 bases. The trim removed 3 bases at V and 4 bases at J, leaving 2 bases unmatched. The germline CDR1 and CDR2 sequences are SGDLS and YYNGEE. There are 14 residues in the CDR3. The CDR3 bases are TGTGCCAGCAGCGCCGGGACAGGGAATCAGCCCCAGCATTTT. Amino acid sequence: CASSAGTGNQPQHF.

This chain links TRBV5-6 with TRBJ1-2, with 7 bases lining up with TRBD1. This CDR3 region has 15 residues. Per germline, CDR1 SGHDT and CDR2 YYEEEE. The V segment lost 1 base and the J segment 4 bases; nucleotides outside the gene matches: 7. CDR3 nucleotide sequence: TGTGCCAGCAGCTTGAGGGCACAGGGGACCTATGGCTACACCTTC. Translated, it gives CASSLRAQGTYGYTF.

The rearrangement joins TRBV6-1 to TRBJ2-7; D may be TRBD2 (5 bases). Germline CDR1 and CDR2: MNHNS and SASEGT. V was clipped by 1 base and J by 0 bases, with 16 bases between them. This CDR3 has 17 amino acids. CDR3 loop: CASSEDLGRASSYEQYV. CDR3 coding DNA: TGTGCCAGCAGTGAAGATCTAGGGCGGGCGTCCTCCTACGAGCAGTACGTC.

The gene calls are TRBV10-3 and TRBJ2-1; 9 bases are shared with TRBD2. Unmatched junction bases numbered 9, after V lost 7 bases and J lost 8 bases. From germline, CDR1 is ENHRY and CDR2 SYGVKD. The CDR3 loop spans 14 amino acids. CDR3 loop: CAIKRLAGRDEQFF. The DNA for the CDR3 is TGTGCCATCAAGCGGCTAGCGGGAAGGGATGAGCAGTTCTTC.

J is TRBJ2-2 and V is TRBV6-4, with D unresolved. The CDR3 contains 12 residues. Germline CDR1 is MRHNA and CDR2 is SNTAGT. V lost 4 bases and J 5 bases, leaving 5 bases between the germline ends. The CDR3 DNA sequence: TGTGCCAGCAGTGGTCAGACCGGGGAGCTGTTTTTT. Translation gives CASSGQTGELFF.

V gene TRBV2 combines with J gene TRBJ2-3; 7 nucleotides agree with TRBD1. Trimming at V came to 8 bases and at J to 2 bases, leaving 10 bases not matched to a gene. This CDR3 is built from 15 residues. CDR1 SNHLY and CDR2 FYNNEI come from the germline V gene. The CDR3 sequence is CASSDRDPITDTQYF. In DNA, the CDR3 is TGTGCCAGCTCTGACAGGGATCCTATCACAGATACGCAGTATTTT.